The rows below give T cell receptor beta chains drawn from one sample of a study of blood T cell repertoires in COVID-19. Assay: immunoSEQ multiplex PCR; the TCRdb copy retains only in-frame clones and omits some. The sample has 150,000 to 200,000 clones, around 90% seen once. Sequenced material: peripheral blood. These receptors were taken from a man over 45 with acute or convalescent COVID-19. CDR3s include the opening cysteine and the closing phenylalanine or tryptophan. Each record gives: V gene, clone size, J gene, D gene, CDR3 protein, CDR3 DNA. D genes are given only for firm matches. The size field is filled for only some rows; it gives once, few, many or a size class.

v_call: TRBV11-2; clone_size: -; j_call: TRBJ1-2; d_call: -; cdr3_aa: CASSLASGVYGYTF; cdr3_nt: TGTGCCAGCAGCTTAGCATCAGGGGTTTATGGCTACACCTTC
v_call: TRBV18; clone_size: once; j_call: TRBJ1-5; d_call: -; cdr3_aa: CASSRSWAPEPQHF; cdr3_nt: TGTGCCAGCTCACGGTCGTGGGCCCCGGAGCCCCAGCATTTT
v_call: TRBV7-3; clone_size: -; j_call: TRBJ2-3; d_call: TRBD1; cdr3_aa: CASSLDRGDTQYF; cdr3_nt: TGTGCCAGCAGCCTCGACAGGGGGGATACGCAGTATTTT
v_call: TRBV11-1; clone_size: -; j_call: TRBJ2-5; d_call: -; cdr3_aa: CASSFRHTQEETQYF; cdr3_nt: TGTGCCAGCAGCTTCCGGCACACTCAGGAAGAGACCCAGTACTTC
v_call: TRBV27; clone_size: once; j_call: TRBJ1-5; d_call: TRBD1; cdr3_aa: CASSLGQGGEPQHF; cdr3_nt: TGTGCCAGCAGCCTAGGACAGGGCGGAGAGCCCCAGCATTTT
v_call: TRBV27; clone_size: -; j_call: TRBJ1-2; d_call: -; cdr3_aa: CASSASRQYPYGYTF; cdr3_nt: TGTGCCAGCAGTGCGTCTCGACAGTACCCTTATGGCTACACCTTC
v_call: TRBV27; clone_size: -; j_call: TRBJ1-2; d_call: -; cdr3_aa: CASRRTGTTNYGYTF; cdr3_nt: TGTGCCAGCCGAAGAACAGGGACCACTAACTATGGCTACACCTTC
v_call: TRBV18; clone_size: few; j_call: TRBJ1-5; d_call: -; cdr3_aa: CASSPKGDGNQPQHF; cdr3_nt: TGTGCCAGCTCACCCAAGGGGGACGGTAATCAGCCCCAGCATTTT
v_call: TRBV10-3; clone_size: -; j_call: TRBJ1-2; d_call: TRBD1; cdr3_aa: CAIRPQGTGGFNGYTF; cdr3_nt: TGTGCCATCAGACCCCAGGGGACAGGGGGGTTCAATGGCTACACCTTC
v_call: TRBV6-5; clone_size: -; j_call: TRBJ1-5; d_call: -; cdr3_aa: CASSYRGYNQPQHF; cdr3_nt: TGTGCCAGCAGTTACCGGGGTTATAATCAGCCCCAGCATTTT
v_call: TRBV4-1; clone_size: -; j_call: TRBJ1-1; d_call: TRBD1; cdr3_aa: CASSRVGTAEAGSFTEAFF; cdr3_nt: TGCGCCAGCAGCCGTGTCGGGACAGCTGAAGCTGGTTCATTCACTGAAGCTTTCTTT
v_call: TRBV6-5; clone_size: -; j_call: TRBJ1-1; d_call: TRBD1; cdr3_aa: CASSYRQGNTEAFF; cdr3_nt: TGTGCCAGCAGTTATCGACAGGGGAACACTGAAGCTTTCTTT
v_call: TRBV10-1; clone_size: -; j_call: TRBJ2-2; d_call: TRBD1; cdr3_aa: CASSPGTGGGGELFF; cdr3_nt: TGCGCCAGCAGTCCCGGGACAGGGGGCGGCGGGGAGCTGTTTTTT
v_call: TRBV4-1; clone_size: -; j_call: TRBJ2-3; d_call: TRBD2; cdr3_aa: CASSQGLAGVGTQYF; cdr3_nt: TGCGCCAGCAGCCAAGGGCTAGCGGGAGTGGGGACGCAGTATTTT
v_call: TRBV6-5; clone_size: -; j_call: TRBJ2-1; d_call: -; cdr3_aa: CASSHTSSYNEQFF; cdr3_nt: TGTGCCAGCAGTCACACTAGTTCTTACAATGAGCAGTTCTTC
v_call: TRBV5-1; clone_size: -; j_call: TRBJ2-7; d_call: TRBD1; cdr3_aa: CASSFNNRQGLDEQYF; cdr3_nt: TGCGCCAGCAGCTTTAATAACAGACAGGGATTGGACGAGCAGTACTTC
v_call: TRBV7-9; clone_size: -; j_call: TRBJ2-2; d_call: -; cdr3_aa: CASVGLANTGELFF; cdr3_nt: TGTGCCAGCGTCGGACTGGCGAACACCGGGGAGCTGTTTTTT
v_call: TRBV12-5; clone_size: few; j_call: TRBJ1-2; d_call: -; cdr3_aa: CASALADNYGYTF; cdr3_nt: TGTGCTAGTGCCCTCGCGGATAACTATGGCTACACCTTC
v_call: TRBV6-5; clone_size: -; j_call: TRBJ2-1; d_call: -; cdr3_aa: CASRSLAVTYNEQFF; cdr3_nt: TGTGCCAGCAGGTCCTTGGCGGTCACCTACAATGAGCAGTTCTTC
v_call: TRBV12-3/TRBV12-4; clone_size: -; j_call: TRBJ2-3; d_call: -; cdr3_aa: CASSLVADTQYF; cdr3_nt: TGTGCCAGCAGTTTAGTCGCAGATACGCAGTATTTT
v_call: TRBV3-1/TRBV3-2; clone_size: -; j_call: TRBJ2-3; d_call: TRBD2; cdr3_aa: CASSAISSGVTDTQYF; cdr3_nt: TGTGCCAGCAGCGCAATAAGTAGCGGGGTCACAGATACGCAGTATTTT
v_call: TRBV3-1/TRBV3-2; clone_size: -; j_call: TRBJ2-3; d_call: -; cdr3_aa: CASSQGSGGPGTDTQYF; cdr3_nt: TGTGCCAGCAGCCAAGGATCCGGGGGGCCGGGCACAGATACGCAGTATTTT
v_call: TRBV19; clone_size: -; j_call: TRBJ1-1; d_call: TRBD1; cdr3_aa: CASSIKYRGSWNTEAFF; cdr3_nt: TGTGCCAGTAGTATAAAATACAGGGGTTCTTGGAACACTGAAGCTTTCTTT
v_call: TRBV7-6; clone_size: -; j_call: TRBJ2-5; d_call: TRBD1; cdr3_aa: CASSLGRDSQQETQYF; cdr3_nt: TGTGCCAGCAGCTTGGGCCGGGACAGTCAACAAGAGACCCAGTACTTC
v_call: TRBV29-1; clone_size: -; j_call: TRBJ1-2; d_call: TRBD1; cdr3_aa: CSVVTQGAFYGYTF; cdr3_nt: TGCAGCGTTGTTACGCAGGGGGCGTTTTATGGCTACACCTTC
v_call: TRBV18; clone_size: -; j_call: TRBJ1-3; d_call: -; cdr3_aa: CASSPQGLFGNTIYF; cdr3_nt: TGTGCCAGCTCACCACAGGGGCTGTTTGGAAACACCATATATTTT
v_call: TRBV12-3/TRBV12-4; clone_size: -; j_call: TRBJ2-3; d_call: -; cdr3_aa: CASSTSFSEQYF; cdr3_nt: TGTGCCAGCAGTACCTCGTTTAGCGAGCAGTATTTT
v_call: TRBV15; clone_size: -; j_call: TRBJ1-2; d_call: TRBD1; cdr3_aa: CATSTRTGGNYGYTF; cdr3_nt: TGTGCCACCAGCACCCGGACAGGGGGCAACTATGGCTACACCTTC
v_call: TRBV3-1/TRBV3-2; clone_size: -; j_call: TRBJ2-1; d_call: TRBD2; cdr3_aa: CASSQDRLAGAYNEQFF; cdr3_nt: TGTGCCAGCAGCCAAGACCGTCTAGCGGGGGCCTACAATGAGCAGTTCTTC
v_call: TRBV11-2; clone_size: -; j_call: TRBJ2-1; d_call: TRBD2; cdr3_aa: CASNLPGLAGGGNNEQFF; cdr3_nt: TGTGCCAGCAACTTACCGGGACTAGCGGGAGGTGGAAACAATGAGCAGTTCTTC
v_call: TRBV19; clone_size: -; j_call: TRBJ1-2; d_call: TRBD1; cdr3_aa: CASTGGDRNYGYTF; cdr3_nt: TGTGCCAGTACCGGAGGGGACAGGAACTATGGCTACACCTTC
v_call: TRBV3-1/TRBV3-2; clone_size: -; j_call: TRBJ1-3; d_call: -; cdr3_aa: CASSQDRGYSGNTIYF; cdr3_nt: TGTGCCAGCAGCCAAGACAGGGGATACTCTGGAAACACCATATATTTT
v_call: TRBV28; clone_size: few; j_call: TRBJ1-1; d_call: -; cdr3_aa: CASSPRPGHLNTEAFF; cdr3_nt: TGTGCCAGCAGTCCCCGGCCGGGACATTTGAACACTGAAGCTTTCTTT
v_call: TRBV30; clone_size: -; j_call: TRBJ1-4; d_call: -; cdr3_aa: CAWSPRTGEKLFF; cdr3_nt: TGTGCCTGGAGTCCGCGTACAGGGGAAAAACTGTTTTTT
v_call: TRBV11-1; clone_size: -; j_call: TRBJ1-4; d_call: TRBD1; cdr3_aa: CASSERDRWKLFF; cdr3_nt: TGTGCCAGCAGCGAAAGGGACAGATGGAAACTGTTTTTT
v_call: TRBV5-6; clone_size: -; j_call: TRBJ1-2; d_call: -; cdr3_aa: CASSRTRDTANYGYTF; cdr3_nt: TGTGCCAGCAGCCGAACCCGGGACACGGCTAACTATGGCTACACCTTC
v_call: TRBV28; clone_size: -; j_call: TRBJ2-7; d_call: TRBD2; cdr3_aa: CASSFGGRGSYEQYF; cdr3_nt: TGTGCCAGCAGTTTTGGCGGGAGGGGGTCCTACGAGCAGTACTTC
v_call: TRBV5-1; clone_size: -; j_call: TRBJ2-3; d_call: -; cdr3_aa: CASSLPGSTDTQYF; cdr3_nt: TGCGCCAGCAGTCTACCAGGGTCCACAGATACGCAGTATTTT
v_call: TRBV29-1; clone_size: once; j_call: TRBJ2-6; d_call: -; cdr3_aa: CSVEGTGANVLTF; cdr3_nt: TGCAGCGTTGAGGGCACTGGGGCCAACGTCCTGACTTTC
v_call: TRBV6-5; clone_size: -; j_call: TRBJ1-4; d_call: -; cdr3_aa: CASTTFEGKLFF; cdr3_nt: TGTGCCAGCACCACTTTTGAGGGTAAACTGTTTTTT
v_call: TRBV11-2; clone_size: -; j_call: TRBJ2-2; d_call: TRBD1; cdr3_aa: CASKQGARTGELFF; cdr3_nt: TGTGCCAGCAAACAGGGGGCAAGAACCGGGGAGCTGTTTTTT
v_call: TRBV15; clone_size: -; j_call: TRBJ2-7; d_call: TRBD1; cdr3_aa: CATSRLPGTDAYEQYF; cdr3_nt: TGTGCCACCAGCAGATTACCCGGGACAGATGCCTACGAGCAGTACTTC
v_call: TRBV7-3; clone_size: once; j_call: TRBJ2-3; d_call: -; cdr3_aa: CASSQFSTDTQYF; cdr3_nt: TGTGCCAGCAGCCAGTTTAGCACAGATACGCAGTATTTT
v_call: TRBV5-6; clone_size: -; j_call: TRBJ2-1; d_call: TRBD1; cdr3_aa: CASSRPGTGGYNEQFF; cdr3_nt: TGTGCCAGCAGCAGGCCTGGGACAGGGGGCTACAATGAGCAGTTCTTC
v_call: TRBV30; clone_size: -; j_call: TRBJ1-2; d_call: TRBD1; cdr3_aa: CAWSERGRGYGYTF; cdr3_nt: TGTGCCTGGAGTGAGAGGGGGCGCGGGTATGGCTACACCTTC
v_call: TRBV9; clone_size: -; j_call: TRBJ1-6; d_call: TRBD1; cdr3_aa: CASSGTGTDLSPLHF; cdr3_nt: TGTGCCAGCAGCGGCACCGGGACAGACCTTTCACCCCTCCACTTT
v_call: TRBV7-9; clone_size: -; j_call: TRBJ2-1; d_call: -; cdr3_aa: CASSLVAGRDNEQFF; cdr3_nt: TGTGCCAGCAGCTTAGTGGCGGGACGAGACAATGAGCAGTTCTTC
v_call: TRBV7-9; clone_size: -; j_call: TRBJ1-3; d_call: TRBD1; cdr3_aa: CASSQGAAGNTIYF; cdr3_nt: TGTGCCAGCAGCCAGGGGGCTGCTGGAAACACCATATATTTT
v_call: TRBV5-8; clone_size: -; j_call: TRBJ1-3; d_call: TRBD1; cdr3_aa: CASRSLGTGAGNTIYF; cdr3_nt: TGTGCCAGCAGATCTCTTGGGACAGGGGCTGGAAACACCATATATTTT
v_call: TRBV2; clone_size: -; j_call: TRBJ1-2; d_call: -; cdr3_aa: CASSEMGQPNYGYTF; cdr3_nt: TGTGCCAGCAGTGAAATGGGACAACCTAACTATGGCTACACCTTC
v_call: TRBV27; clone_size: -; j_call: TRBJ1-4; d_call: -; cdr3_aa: CASSFTGRRTNEKLFF; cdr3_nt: TGTGCCAGCAGTTTCACGGGGAGGCGAACTAATGAAAAACTGTTTTTT
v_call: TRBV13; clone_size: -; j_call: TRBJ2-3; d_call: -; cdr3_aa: CASSPGTTSGPDTQYF; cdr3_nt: TGTGCCAGCAGCCCCGGGACAACGTCGGGCCCAGATACGCAGTATTTT
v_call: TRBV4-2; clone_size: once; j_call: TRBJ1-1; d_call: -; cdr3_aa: CASSQDPGVVTEAFF; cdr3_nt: TGTGCCAGCAGCCAGGATCCGGGAGTAGTCACTGAAGCTTTCTTT
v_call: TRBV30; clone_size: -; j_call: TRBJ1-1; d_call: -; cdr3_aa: CAWSQGGDTEAFF; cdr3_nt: TGTGCCTGGAGCCAGGGCGGAGACACTGAAGCTTTCTTT
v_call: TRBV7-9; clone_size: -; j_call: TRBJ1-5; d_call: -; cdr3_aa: CASSGEETDQPQHF; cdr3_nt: TGTGCCAGCAGCGGAGAGGAAACCGATCAGCCCCAGCATTTT